These 19 T cell receptor beta chains were sequenced from one sample in a study of Ad26.COV2.S vaccination and SARS-CoV-2 variants. Documented treatment: some 20 received Ad26.COV2.S at low or high dose, single or two shots; about 5 received placebo; per-sample allocation not given. Specimens were obtained on day 63 following the first vaccine or placebo injection. TCRdb's copy holds only in-frame clones and misses some; the assay was immunoSEQ multiplex PCR. The sample holds roughly 240,000 clones, around nine tenths seen once. Specimen: peripheral blood, collected in a trial of Ad26.COV2.S vaccine versus placebo. The receptors shown here come from a person between 18 and 60 years old who received the Ad26.COV2.S COVID-19 vaccine or a placebo.

The rearrangement joins TRBV4-2 to TRBJ1-5; D call uncertain. Trimming took 1 base from V and 4 from J, leaving 11 bases between them. CDR3 length equals 15 residues. Germline V gene data show CDR1 as LGHNA and CDR2 as YNFKEQ. The chain's CDR3 is CASSQALGSNQPQHF. The CDR3 DNA is TGTGCCAGCAGCCAAGCGTTAGGGTCGAATCAGCCCCAGCATTTT.

The rearrangement uses TRBV3-1 (or the pseudogene TRBV3-2) and TRBJ1-1; no firm D call. Trimming took 4 bases from V and 0 from J, leaving 15 bases between them. The CDR3 runs to 16 residues. The germline V gene encodes CDR1 LGHDT and CDR2 YNNKEL (reference sequence). CDR3 sequence reads: CASSLRETNVNTEAFF. Here the CDR3 DNA reads TGTGCCAGCAGCCTAAGGGAGACAAATGTGAACACTGAAGCTTTCTTT.

The chain carries TRBV7-8 and TRBJ1-4; no clear D gene. Deletions cut 5 bases from V and 5 bases from J, with 15 bases between. Per the germline V gene, CDR1 is SGHVS and CDR2 is FQNEAQ. CDR3 size: 15 residues. The CDR3 sequence: CASSQRASSNEKLFF. The CDR3 bases are TGTGCCAGCAGCCAAAGGGCCAGTTCGAATGAAAAACTGTTTTTT. Full variable domain (outside the CDR3, taken from reference TRBV7-8 and TRBJ1-4): GAGVSQSPRYKVAKRGQDVALRCDPISGHVSLFWYQQALGQGPEFLTYFQNEAQLDKSGLPSDRFFAERPEGSVSTLKIQRTQQEDSAVYLCASSQRASSNEKLFFGSGTQLSVL.

The J gene is TRBJ2-3, the V gene TRBV3-1 (or the pseudogene TRBV3-2), with D unresolved. Trimming stripped 1 base from V and 4 bases from J, with 3 bases between. Germline values: CDR1 LGHDT, CDR2 YNNKEL (reference sequence). This CDR3 comprises 12 residues. CDR3 bases: TGTGCCAGCAGCCAAGTCGCAGATACGCAGTATTTT. Amino acids: CASSQVADTQYF.

The count of this clone is one. V is TRBV28 and J is TRBJ2-1; TRBD1 aligns across 8 bases. The length of the CDR3 is 14 residues. V was clipped by 7 bases and J by 7 bases; unmatched bases: 9. Germline assignment: CDR1 MDHEN and CDR2 SYDVKM. The CDR3 spells CASTPDRAENEQFF. CDR3 DNA sequence: TGTGCCAGCACCCCGGACAGGGCAGAAAATGAGCAGTTCTTC.

The chain links TRBV25-1 to TRBJ1-1; no definite D call. The CDR3 runs 14 residues. CDR1 and CDR2 (germline): MGHDK, SYGVNS. V gave up 1 base and J gave up 4 bases, with 10 bases separating them. CDR3 in amino acids: CASSELEGGTEAFF. The CDR3 DNA reads TGTGCCAGCAGTGAATTGGAGGGTGGCACTGAAGCTTTCTTT.

The chain joins TRBV6-2 or TRBV6-3 to TRBJ2-7; possibly TRBD1 or TRBD2 for D (6 bases each). CDR3 length: 17 residues. V gave up 4 bases and J gave up 2 bases, with 21 bases separating them. The V gene's germline CDR1 is MNHEY and CDR2 SVGEGT. In DNA, the CDR3 is TGTGCCAGCAGTTCTGGGGGGCACTCGGGGCGTACCTACGAGCAGTACTTC. Encoded protein: CASSSGGHSGRTYEQYF.

This clone was detected only once. V is TRBV11-2 and J is TRBJ2-3; the D gene is possibly TRBD2 (5 bases). V was shortened by 4 bases and J by 1 base, with 9 bases between the two germline ends. Germline loops: CDR1 SGHAT, CDR2 FQNNGV. This CDR3 spans 14 amino acids. In DNA, the CDR3 is TGTGCCAGCAGCTATTCCGGGGGCACAGATACGCAGTATTTT. This codes for CASSYSGGTDTQYF.

J is TRBJ1-4 and V is TRBV4-3; D is undetermined. The CDR3 contains 15 residues. Germline CDR1 is LGHNA and CDR2 is YSLEER. V was trimmed by 1 base and J by 7 bases, leaving 13 bases between them. CDR3 residues: CASSQGGGSAEKLFF. The CDR3 bases are TGCGCCAGCAGCCAAGGGGGAGGGTCTGCTGAAAAACTGTTTTTT.

This sequence joins TRBV29-1 and TRBJ2-3; 11 bases are shared with TRBD2. With V trimmed by 2 bases and J by 0 bases, 10 bases remained unmatched. This CDR3 is built from 18 residues. Germline CDR1 is SQVTM and CDR2 is ANQGSEA. In DNA, the CDR3 is TGCAGCGTTGAATTCCCGTTTTTAGCGGGAGGGAGCACAGATACGCAGTATTTT. The encoded protein is CSVEFPFLAGGSTDTQYF.

The rearrangement joins TRBV7-9 to TRBJ1-2; possibly TRBD1 for D (5 bases). Trimming stripped 6 bases from V and 6 bases from J, with 20 bases between. The CDR3 has 15 residues. Looked up from germline, CDR1 is SEHNR and CDR2 is FQNEAQ (reference sequence). The CDR3 reads CASRRGEGQGNGYTF. As DNA, the CDR3 is TGTGCCAGCAGACGAGGGGAAGGGCAAGGCAATGGCTACACCTTC.

This chain links TRBV19 with TRBJ2-7; D not resolved. In germline, CDR1 is LNHDA, CDR2 SQIVND (reference sequence). Between the trimmed V and J ends, which lost 9 bases and 3 bases, there was a span of 18 bases. The CDR3 is 14 residues long. DNA for the CDR3: TGTGCCAGCCGCGAAAAGGGTACCGGCTACGAGCAGTACTTC. Protein: CASREKGTGYEQYF. The variable domain in full, with the rest retrieved from reference TRBV19 and TRBJ2-7, is DGGITQSPKYLFRKEGQNVTLSCEQNLNHDAMYWYRQDPGQGLRLIYYSQIVNDFQKGDIAEGYSVSREKKESFPLTVTSAQKNPTAFYLCASREKGTGYEQYFGPGTRLTVT.

The V and J genes are TRBV2 and TRBJ2-3; D unclear. Germline V gives CDR1 SNHLY, CDR2 FYNNEI. V was trimmed by 6 bases and J by 0 bases, leaving 13 bases between them. CDR3 length: 15 amino acids. The CDR3: CASRDPTASTDTQYF. For the CDR3, the DNA is TGTGCCAGCAGGGACCCAACGGCTAGCACAGATACGCAGTATTTT.

The J gene is TRBJ2-1, the V gene TRBV29-1; D perhaps matches TRBD2 (6 bases). V lost 4 bases, J lost 3 bases, and 10 bases lay in between. CDR1 SQVTM and CDR2 ANQGSEA come from the germline V gene. The CDR3 totals 13 residues. This CDR3 reads CSVGGGDYNEQFF. DNA of the CDR3: TGCAGCGTTGGTGGAGGGGACTACAATGAGCAGTTCTTC.

The chain couples TRBV28 to TRBJ1-1; possible D gene TRBD1, 6 bases. Germline CDR1 MDHEN, CDR2 SYDVKM. Trimming cost V 5 bases and J 5 bases, with 21 bases left between them. This CDR3 comprises 16 residues. The CDR3 reads CASSPSLQGSRTEAFF. CDR3 DNA sequence: TGTGCCAGCAGTCCATCATTACAGGGAAGTCGGACTGAAGCTTTCTTT. The complete variable domain, with remaining parts taken from reference TRBV28 and TRBJ1-1, reads DVKVTQSSRYLVKRTGEKVFLECVQDMDHENMFWYRQDPGLGLRLIYFSYDVKMKEKGDIPEGYSVSREKKERFSLILESASTNQTSMYLCASSPSLQGSRTEAFFGQGTRLTVV.

V is TRBV28 and J is TRBJ1-5; TRBD1 agrees at 9 bases. The V gene's germline CDR1 is MDHEN and CDR2 SYDVKM. CDR3 length: 16 residues. With 2 bases clipped from V and 2 bases from J, the junction kept 4 bases outside the gene matches. The CDR3 is CASSLHRDRGNQPQHF. CDR3 nucleotide sequence: TGTGCCAGCAGTTTACATCGGGACAGGGGCAATCAGCCCCAGCATTTT. Full variable domain (missing parts from reference TRBV28 and TRBJ1-5): DVKVTQSSRYLVKRTGEKVFLECVQDMDHENMFWYRQDPGLGLRLIYFSYDVKMKEKGDIPEGYSVSREKKERFSLILESASTNQTSMYLCASSLHRDRGNQPQHFGDGTRLSIL.

The chain is built from TRBV11-2 and TRBJ2-7; 8 nucleotides match TRBD2. The CDR3 has 14 residues. Germline assignment: CDR1 SGHAT and CDR2 FQNNGV. V lost 1 base to trimming and J lost 5 bases; unmatched junction nucleotides: 4. CDR3 region: CASSLAGGPNEQYF. The DNA of the CDR3 is TGTGCCAGCAGCTTAGCGGGAGGGCCAAACGAGCAGTACTTC.

The rearrangement links TRBV24-1 to TRBJ2-1; D is undetermined. The CDR3 consists of 13 residues. V lost 4 bases and J 7 bases, leaving 10 bases between the germline ends. Germline CDR1 and CDR2: KGHDR and SFDVKD. The chain's CDR3 is CATSERNRNEQFF. The CDR3 coding sequence is TGTGCCACCAGTGAGAGAAACAGAAATGAGCAGTTCTTC.

This clone occurred once. The chain employs TRBV4-2 and TRBJ1-5; weak D call: TRBD1 (5 bases). Germline CDR1 is LGHNA and CDR2 is YNFKEQ. There are 15 residues in the CDR3. V was shortened by 2 bases and J by 4 bases, with 12 bases between the two germline ends. CDR3 region: CASSQSDSLNQPQHF. CDR3 DNA sequence: TGTGCCAGCAGCCAAAGTGACAGCCTTAATCAGCCCCAGCATTTT.